One sample yielded the 19 T cell receptor beta chains listed below, sequenced in a study of cytomegalovirus exposure and HLA in healthy donors. The study ran its PCR with 60 Vbeta and 13 Jbeta primers. TCRdb's copy holds only in-frame clones and misses some; the assay was immunoSEQ multiplex PCR. The table records under 200,000 clones, about 76% of them present only once. The sequenced material came from PBMCs. These receptors came from a male donor in good health and CMV-seropositive.

This clone occurred a few times. J is TRBJ2-7 and V is TRBV4-3; TRBD1 matches 7 bases. The CDR3 extends over 16 amino acids. Germline V CDR1 and CDR2: LGHNA, YSLEER. V shed 0 bases, J shed 0 bases, and the junction held 5 bases outside the gene matches. The CDR3 region has the DNA TGCGCCAGCAGCCAAGATCTGGCAGGGGGCTCCTACGAGCAGTACTTC. Protein product: CASSQDLAGGSYEQYF.

The chain combines TRBV6-1 with TRBJ1-5, with D perhaps matching TRBD1 (5 bases). The V gene lost 1 base and the J gene lost 16 bases, with 17 bases spanning the gap. Germline lookup yields CDR1 MNHNS and CDR2 SASEGT. The CDR3 is 13 residues long. The CDR3 loop is CASSEGSRVGLHF. In DNA form, the CDR3 reads TGTGCCAGCAGTGAAGGCTCCAGGGTCGGTTTACATTTT.

The chain joins TRBV5-8 to TRBJ1-4, with a weak D call TRBD1 (5 bases). Germline CDR1 is SGHTS and CDR2 is YDEGEE. This CDR3 comprises 11 residues. V was trimmed by 5 bases and J by 8 bases, leaving 7 bases between them. Here the CDR3 reads CASRGGEKLFF. The CDR3 DNA is TGTGCCAGCAGGGGGGGGGAAAAACTGTTTTTT.

The chain uses TRBV19 and TRBJ2-7, with D possibly being TRBD1 (5 bases). The V gene's germline CDR1 is LNHDA and CDR2 SQIVND (reference sequence). The CDR3 loop spans 15 amino acids. V was shortened by 5 bases and J by 3 bases, with 17 bases between the two germline ends. The CDR3 loop is CASSPPETANYEQYF. The CDR3 bases are TGTGCCAGTAGTCCCCCAGAGACAGCGAACTACGAGCAGTACTTC.

This sequence joins TRBV5-6 and TRBJ1-1; 11 bases line up with TRBD1. The germline V gene has CDR1 SGHDT and CDR2 YYEEEE. The CDR3 runs 17 residues. The V and J ends lost 0 bases and 1 base, in that order; junction bases with no gene match: 5. This chain's CDR3 is CASSLGTGGLENTEAFF. The CDR3 region has the DNA TGTGCCAGCAGCTTGGGGACAGGGGGCTTGGAGAACACTGAAGCTTTCTTT.

Remarks on this clone: The sample has other DNA sequences that encode this CDR3 too. The chain carries TRBV5-1 and TRBJ1-6, with D possibly matching TRBD1 (6 bases). Trimming removed 4 bases from V and 8 bases from J, with 13 bases in between. Germline CDR1 and CDR2: SGHRS and YFSETQ. This CDR3 region has 14 residues. The CDR3 reads CASSPQGSDSPLHF. DNA of the CDR3: TGCGCCAGCAGCCCACAGGGTTCGGATTCACCCCTCCACTTT.

The chain has TRBV9 and TRBJ1-4; weak D call: TRBD1 (6 bases). Trimming took off 6 bases at V and 7 bases at J, with 13 bases between the two ends. The CDR3 sequence is 13 residues long. The germline gives CDR1 SGDLS, CDR2 YYNGEE. In nucleotides, the CDR3 is TGTGCCAGCACGAGGGGGAGAGGTGAAAAACTGTTTTTT. As protein: CASTRGRGEKLFF. Combining the CDR3 with reference TRBV9 and TRBJ1-4 gives the whole variable domain DSGVTQTPKHLITATGQRVTLRCSPRSGDLSVYWYQQSLDQGLQFLIQYYNGEERAKGNILERFSAQQFPDLHSELNLSSLELGDSALYFCASTRGRGEKLFFGSGTQLSVL.

The J gene is TRBJ2-3, the V gene TRBV7-2; D is perhaps TRBD2 (6 bases). Germline values: CDR1 SGHTA, CDR2 FQGNSA. There are 16 residues in the CDR3. Trimming pared 0 bases from V and 4 bases from J, leaving 14 bases between. The CDR3 bases are TGTGCCAGCAGCTTAGCTGGCGGGGTGGGGGCAGATACGCAGTATTTT. It encodes CASSLAGGVGADTQYF.

The table lists this clone with a few counts. CDR3 nucleotide sequence: TGCGCCAGCAGCCAATCCCCTATTGGACGGGAGAGGAACTATGGCTACACCTTC. Protein product: CASSQSPIGRERNYGYTF. The gene calls are TRBV4-1 and TRBJ1-2; D is ambiguous. Germline values: CDR1 MGHRA, CDR2 YSYEKL. Trimming removed 2 bases at V and 2 bases at J, with 21 bases between. CDR3 length equals 18 residues.

This chain uses TRBV14 with TRBJ2-5; D not certain. Germline lookup yields CDR1 SGHDN and CDR2 FVKESK. V lost 1 base to trimming and J lost 5 bases, with 8 bases between them. The CDR3 runs 13 residues. The CDR3 loop reads CASSQGPRETQYF. Here the CDR3 DNA reads TGTGCCAGCAGCCAAGGACCCAGGGAGACCCAGTACTTC.

The chain couples TRBV7-9 to TRBJ2-7, with a weak D call TRBD2 (6 bases). With 2 bases removed from V and 2 bases from J, the gap between germline ends came to 13 bases. This CDR3 is 15 amino acids long. Germline values: CDR1 SEHNR, CDR2 FQNEAQ (reference sequence). Here the CDR3 reads CASSLFRGATYEQYF. DNA of the CDR3: TGTGCCAGCAGCTTATTTCGCGGGGCCACCTACGAGCAGTACTTC.

The DNA for the CDR3 is TGTGCCTGGGGGGACAGGATAAACGAGCAGTACTTC. Its protein is CAWGDRINEQYF. The chain is built from TRBV30 and TRBJ2-7; 8 bases match TRBD1. CDR3 length equals 12 residues. Germline CDR1 and CDR2: GTSNPN and SVGIG (reference sequence). V gave up 5 bases and J gave up 5 bases; unmatched junction bases: 5. Full variable domain (remainder filled in from reference TRBV30 and TRBJ2-7): SQTIHQWPATLVQPVGSPLSLECTVEGTSNPNLYWYRQAAGRGLQLLFYSVGIGQISSEVPQNLSASRPQDRQFILSSKKLLLSDSGFYLCAWGDRINEQYFGPGTRLTVT.

J is TRBJ2-3 and V is TRBV4-1, with TRBD2 as a possible D gene (5 bases). V was trimmed by 4 bases and J by 3 bases, leaving 14 bases between them. Germline CDR1 reads MGHRA; CDR2 reads YSYEKL. This CDR3 is 15 amino acids long. The CDR3 region is CASSPYVTGTDTQYF. In DNA, the CDR3 is TGCGCCAGCAGCCCCTACGTGACGGGGACAGATACGCAGTATTTT.

The chain recombines TRBV6-5 with TRBJ1-1; D is possibly TRBD1 (6 bases). V was clipped by 6 bases and J by 2 bases, with 13 bases between them. Germline V CDR1 and CDR2: MNHEY, SVGAGI. CDR3 length equals 14 residues. CDR3 DNA sequence: TGTGCCAGCAGGCCGGGACATAAAAACACTGAAGCTTTCTTT. Its protein is CASRPGHKNTEAFF.

The rearrangement joins TRBV27 to TRBJ2-3; D ambiguous. The CDR3 extends over 16 amino acids. Germline V gene data show CDR1 as MNHEY and CDR2 as SMNVEV (reference sequence). Trimming left V 0 bases short and J 2 bases short, with 12 bases between. CDR3 DNA sequence: TGTGCCAGCAGTTTATCCCAGAAGCGAGCCACAGATACGCAGTATTTT. It codes for CASSLSQKRATDTQYF.

The J gene is TRBJ1-5, the V gene TRBV7-8; 7 bases are a match to TRBD1. After removal of 2 bases from V and 5 bases from J, the junction contained 6 bases not matched to a gene. CDR1 and CDR2 from the germline V gene are SGHVS and FQNEAQ. The CDR3 length is 15 residues. The CDR3 is CASSLRDSQYQPQHF. CDR3 nucleotides: TGTGCCAGCAGCTTACGGGACAGCCAATATCAGCCCCAGCATTTT.

The V call is TRBV5-1, the J call TRBJ2-3, with a weak D call TRBD1 (6 bases). The germline CDR1 and CDR2 sequences are SGHRS and YFSETQ. Trimming shortened V by 0 bases and J by 5 bases, and 16 bases separated the two germline ends. The CDR3 runs 16 residues. CDR3 sequence (DNA): TGCGCCAGCAGCTTGGAGGGGGATTGGGTCCTAGATACGCAGTATTTT. Translation gives CASSLEGDWVLDTQYF.

V is TRBV5-8 and J is TRBJ1-5, with 8 bases fitting TRBD1. Germline CDR1 is SGHTS and CDR2 is YDEGEE. CDR3 length: 14 residues. V trimming: 2 bases; J trimming: 4 bases; junction bases outside the gene matches: 2. As DNA, the CDR3 is TGTGCCAGCAGCTTCGGGACAGGTAATCAGCCCCAGCATTTT. Protein sequence: CASSFGTGNQPQHF.

V and J are TRBV7-9 and TRBJ2-3, with a tentative D call TRBD2 (6 bases). The CDR3 covers 12 residues. V was cut by 6 bases and J by 9 bases, with 13 bases left in between. Germline V gene data show CDR1 as SEHNR and CDR2 as FQNEAQ (reference sequence). The CDR3 nucleotides read TGTGCCAGCAGGTCGGGACTCCAAACGCAGTATTTT. This codes for CASRSGLQTQYF.